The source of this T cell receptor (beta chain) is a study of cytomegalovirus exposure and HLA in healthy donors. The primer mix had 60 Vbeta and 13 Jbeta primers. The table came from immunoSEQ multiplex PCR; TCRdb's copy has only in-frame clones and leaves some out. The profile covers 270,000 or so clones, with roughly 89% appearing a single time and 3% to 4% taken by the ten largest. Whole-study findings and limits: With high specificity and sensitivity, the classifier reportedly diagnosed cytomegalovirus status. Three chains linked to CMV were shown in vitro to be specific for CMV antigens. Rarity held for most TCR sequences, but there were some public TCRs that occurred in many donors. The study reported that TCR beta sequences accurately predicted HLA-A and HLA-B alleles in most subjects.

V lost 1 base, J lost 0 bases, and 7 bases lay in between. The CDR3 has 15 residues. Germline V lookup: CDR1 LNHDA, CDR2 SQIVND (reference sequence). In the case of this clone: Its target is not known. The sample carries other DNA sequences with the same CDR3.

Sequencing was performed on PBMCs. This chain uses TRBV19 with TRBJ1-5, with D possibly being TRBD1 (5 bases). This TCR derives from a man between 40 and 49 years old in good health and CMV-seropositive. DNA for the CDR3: TGTGCCAGTAGTATAGGGAGGGGTAGCAATCAGCCCCAGCATTTT. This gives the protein CASSIGRGSNQPQHF. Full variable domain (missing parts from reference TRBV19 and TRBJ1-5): DGGITQSPKYLFRKEGQNVTLSCEQNLNHDAMYWYRQDPGQGLRLIYYSQIVNDFQKGDIAEGYSVSREKKESFPLTVTSAQKNPTAFYLCASSIGRGSNQPQHFGDGTRLSIL.